A single sample gave rise to the 18 T cell receptor beta chains below, sequenced in a study of T-cell reconstitution after alpha-beta-depleted transplantation in children. A library of TCRbeta sequences, prepared with unique molecular identifiers, was generated. TCRdb re-derived calls from the PCR reads in MiXCR, one entry per CDR3 protein. Of under 20,000 distinct CDR3 sequences in the sample, approximately 13% are singletons; the top ten hold around 36%. Material: PBMCs, mostly from graft donor cells, obtained 60 days after TCRalphabeta/CD19-depleted stem cell transplant. The receptors were sampled from a female patient aged 2 to 10 who had a stem cell transplant for congenital amegakaryocytic thrombocytopenia, so the T cells may come from the graft donor.

This clonotype appeared many times. The chain combines TRBV15 with TRBJ2-7; a weak D match, TRBD1 (7 bases). Trimming pared 0 bases from V and 0 bases from J, leaving 9 bases between. The CDR3 runs to 15 residues. Germline values: CDR1 LNHNV, CDR2 YYDKDF (reference sequence). The CDR3 reads CATSRDQGGSYEQYF. The CDR3 nucleotides are TGTGCCACCAGCAGAGATCAGGGGGGCTCCTACGAGCAGTACTTC.

This clonotype was recorded many times. V and J are TRBV20-1 and TRBJ2-5; 7 positions match TRBD2. CDR3 length equals 16 residues. Losses at the gene ends were 3 bases for V and 5 bases for J; bases not matched to a gene: 15. Germline lookup yields CDR1 DFQATT and CDR2 SNEGSKA (reference sequence). The CDR3 here is CSASGLAALVRETQYF. CDR3 DNA sequence: TGCAGTGCTAGTGGGCTAGCGGCCCTCGTTAGGGAGACCCAGTACTTC.

The chain has TRBV7-9 and TRBJ2-1; 9 bases align to TRBD2. Looked up from germline, CDR1 is SEHNR and CDR2 is FQNEAQ (reference sequence). The V segment lost 0 bases and the J segment 2 bases; nucleotides outside the gene matches: 2. CDR3 length: 16 residues. In nucleotides, the CDR3 is TGTGCCAGCAGCTTAGCGTCTAGCGGGGCCTACAATGAGCAGTTCTTC. It translates to CASSLASSGAYNEQFF.

This clonotype was seen at least ten times. This rearrangement joins TRBV20-1 to TRBJ2-5; possible D gene TRBD2, 6 bases. There are 15 residues in the CDR3. Trimming took off 2 bases at V and 1 base at J, with 14 bases between the two ends. Germline lookup yields CDR1 DFQATT and CDR2 SNEGSKA (reference sequence). Written as DNA, the CDR3 is TGCAGTGCTAGAACAGGACTATTGATCCAAGAGACCCAGTACTTC. It translates to CSARTGLLIQETQYF.

The sample holds many counts of this clonotype. This chain joins TRBV7-8 and TRBJ2-3; TRBD2 agrees at 7 bases. CDR1 SGHVS and CDR2 FQNEAQ come from the germline V gene. The trim removed 5 bases at V and 5 bases at J, leaving 13 bases unmatched. The CDR3 spans 16 residues. The CDR3 loop reads CASSPSRTRLGDTQYF. CDR3 DNA: TGTGCCAGCAGCCCCTCCCGGACTAGACTGGGAGATACGCAGTATTTT.

This clonotype is labeled medium-sized. The CDR3, as DNA: TGCGCCAGCAGCTTGCGACTAGCGGGCCCTAGCACAGATACGCAGTATTTT. Amino acid sequence: CASSLRLAGPSTDTQYF. The gene calls are TRBV5-1 and TRBJ2-3, with 10 bases aligning to TRBD2. V shed 1 base, J shed 0 bases, and the junction held 5 bases outside the gene matches. Per the germline V gene, CDR1 is SGHRS and CDR2 is YFSETQ. There are 17 residues in the CDR3.

This clonotype was seen many times. The chain employs TRBV25-1 and TRBJ2-7; maybe TRBD2 (5 bases). Germline values: CDR1 MGHDK, CDR2 SYGVNS. The CDR3 totals 15 residues. The germline V and J ends were trimmed by 3 bases and 0 bases, with 12 bases remaining between them. The CDR3 sequence is CASSDGVLSSYEQYF. The CDR3 coding sequence is TGTGCCAGCAGTGACGGGGTCCTGAGCTCCTACGAGCAGTACTTC.

This clonotype has at least ten counts. The gene calls are TRBV12-3 or TRBV12-4 and TRBJ2-3; D may be TRBD1 or TRBD2 (5 bases each). The CDR3 runs 15 residues. Trimming took off 3 bases at V and 1 base at J, with 11 bases between the two ends. This chain's CDR3 is CASSLVRDGTDTQYF. For the CDR3, the DNA is TGTGCCAGCAGTTTGGTCCGGGACGGCACAGATACGCAGTATTTT.

This clonotype was picked up many times. The gene calls are TRBV12-3 or TRBV12-4 and TRBJ2-3; 8 bases line up with TRBD2. This CDR3 has 14 residues. V lost 1 base to trimming and J lost 3 bases; unmatched junction nucleotides: 0. CDR3 protein: CASSLVAGTDTQYF. DNA of the CDR3: TGTGCCAGCAGTTTAGTAGCGGGAACAGATACGCAGTATTTT.

There are many counts of this clonotype. This chain uses TRBV4-2 with TRBJ1-1; no reliable D call. Germline V gene sequence: CDR1 LGHNA, CDR2 YNFKEQ. This CDR3 region has 13 residues. V lost 6 bases and J lost 5, with 13 bases in between. CDR3 loop: CASRDPGRTEAFF. The CDR3 DNA reads TGTGCCAGCAGAGACCCCGGGCGGACTGAAGCTTTCTTT.

This clonotype has a count of ten or more. This chain joins TRBV20-1 and TRBJ1-1; D is unresolved. This CDR3 has 15 residues. Germline V gene data show CDR1 as DFQATT and CDR2 as SNEGSKA (reference sequence). The V end lost 6 bases, the J end lost 0 bases, and 17 bases lay between the germline ends. CDR3 loop: CSAQQGPGMNTEAFF. CDR3 in DNA: TGCAGTGCCCAACAAGGCCCGGGGATGAACACTGAAGCTTTCTTT.

This clonotype was found a few times. A much larger clone lies one base from this, so it may be a read error. The V and J genes are TRBV20-1 and TRBJ2-1, with D possibly TRBD2 on 5 matching bases. CDR3 length: 16 amino acids. Germline loops: CDR1 DFQATT, CDR2 SNEGSKA (reference sequence). CDR3 coding DNA: TGCTGTGCTAGAGAGGGAACGGGCCTAAACTACAATGAGCAGTTCTTC. This codes for CCAREGTGLNYNEQFF.

In its sample, this clonotype was seen many times. The CDR3 DNA reads as TGTGCCAGCAGTACCGGGACTAGCGGGAGTCTCGGGGAGCTGTTTTTT. Amino acid sequence: CASSTGTSGSLGELFF. This chain links TRBV12-3 or TRBV12-4 with TRBJ2-2, with 14 positions matching TRBD2. The CDR3 length is 16 residues. Trimming removed 5 bases from V and 7 bases from J; junction bases left unmatched: 6.

This chain connects TRBV7-3 to TRBJ2-5; TRBD2 matches 7 bases. CDR1 is SGHTA, CDR2 FQGTGA, per germline. The CDR3 length is 17 residues. J gave up 3 bases and V 3 bases, and 13 bases lay outside the gene matches. The CDR3: CASSFGREPGSEETQYF. CDR3 nucleotide sequence: TGTGCCAGCAGCTTTGGGCGGGAGCCCGGATCGGAAGAGACCCAGTACTTC.

This clonotype appeared many times. The J gene is TRBJ2-2, the V gene TRBV10-3, with TRBD2 matching 8 bases. After removal of 6 bases from V and 5 bases from J, the junction contained 8 bases not matched to a gene. The V gene's germline CDR1 is ENHRY and CDR2 SYGVKD. CDR3 length: 15 residues. In DNA form, the CDR3 reads TGTGCCATCAGACCGGGACTAGAGGGTACCGGGGAGCTGTTTTTT. It yields the protein CAIRPGLEGTGELFF.

This clonotype appeared many times. The chain couples TRBV7-8 to TRBJ1-3; D not resolved. Germline values: CDR1 SGHVS, CDR2 FQNEAQ. CDR3 length: 15 amino acids. V was cut by 4 bases and J by 3 bases, with 13 bases left in between. In nucleotides, the CDR3 is TGTGCCAGCAGCTCCCCCCCCCGCCTTGGAAACACCATATATTTT. Translation: CASSSPPRLGNTIYF.

Many counts were recorded for this clonotype. The J gene is TRBJ2-3, the V gene TRBV7-8; no definite D call. Trimming shortened V by 3 bases and J by 5 bases, and 12 bases separated the two germline ends. The CDR3 spans 14 residues. CDR1 SGHVS and CDR2 FQNEAQ come from the germline V gene. In nucleotides, the CDR3 is TGTGCCAGCAGCTTCCCCGGGTTGGGAGATACGCAGTATTTT. Its protein product is CASSFPGLGDTQYF.

The chain recombines TRBV29-1 with TRBJ1-2, with D uncertain. V lost 6 bases and J lost 8, with 10 bases in between. CDR3 length: 10 residues. Germline CDR1 SQVTM, CDR2 ANQGSEA. CDR3 nucleotide sequence: TGCAGCGTCGGGGAGAAGGGCTACACCTTC. The encoded protein is CSVGEKGYTF.